The 31 T cell receptor beta chains below all came from one sample that was sequenced in a study of cytomegalovirus exposure and HLA in healthy donors (dated by TCRdb to the late 2010s). Receptor libraries were prepared by the immunoSEQ multiplex PCR assay. A mixture of 60 forward primers for TCR Vbeta segments and 13 reverse primers for TCR Jbeta segments was used in the multiplex PCR. TCRdb limited this immuneACCESS table to in-frame rearrangements with V and J called. A share of clones is missing; checked studies link under half to unresolved V genes, and the rest is unexplained. This sample is represented by some 140,000 clones; about 80% of them were singletons. Clones ranked in the top ten supply around 1.2% of the sample. The sample was PBMCs. The receptors originated from a man in his fifties in good health and CMV-seronegative.

This clone has a single count. The CDR3 loop reads CSVRATGGYEQYF. The CDR3 nucleotides are TGCAGCGTGAGGGCGACAGGGGGTTACGAGCAGTACTTC. V and J are TRBV29-1 and TRBJ2-7, with TRBD1 matching over 9 bases. This CDR3 comprises 13 residues. Germline-derived CDR1 and CDR2 are SQVTM and ANQGSEA. V shed 6 bases and J 4 bases; nucleotides not matched to a gene: 7.

The rearrangement uses TRBV30 and TRBJ1-5; D call uncertain. CDR1 and CDR2 (germline): GTSNPN, SVGIG (reference sequence). V lost 3 bases and J lost 0, with 9 bases in between. The CDR3 is 14 amino acids. CDR3 DNA sequence: TGTGCCTGGAGGGAGGCTTATAGCAATCAGCCCCAGCATTTT. It encodes CAWREAYSNQPQHF. Drawing the rest from reference TRBV30 and TRBJ1-5, the complete variable domain is SQTIHQWPATLVQPVGSPLSLECTVEGTSNPNLYWYRQAAGRGLQLLFYSVGIGQISSEVPQNLSASRPQDRQFILSSKKLLLSDSGFYLCAWREAYSNQPQHFGDGTRLSIL.

The J gene is TRBJ2-4, the V gene TRBV28, with 8 positions matching TRBD1. Germline trimming cut 8 bases from V and 0 bases from J; bases unmatched to any gene: 9. CDR3 length equals 16 residues. CDR1 and CDR2 from the germline V gene are MDHEN and SYDVKM. The CDR3 protein is CASLNRQGIAKNIQYF. The CDR3 nucleotides read TGTGCCAGCCTGAACCGACAGGGGATAGCCAAAAACATTCAGTACTTC.

V is TRBV5-1 and J is TRBJ1-2; D ambiguous. Germline CDR1 reads SGHRS; CDR2 reads YFSETQ. The CDR3 is 14 residues long. V lost 0 bases and J lost 0, with 6 bases in between. CDR3 amino acids: CASSLDSTNYGYTF. In DNA, the CDR3 is TGCGCCAGCAGCTTGGACAGCACTAACTATGGCTACACCTTC.

The gene calls are TRBV18 and TRBJ2-1, with 9 bases aligning to TRBD1. CDR1 is KGHSH, CDR2 LQKENI, per germline. The CDR3 has 17 amino acids. V was clipped by 4 bases and J by 4 bases; unmatched bases: 11. DNA for the CDR3: TGTGCCAGCTCACTTTCCGGGACAGGGATTACGTACAATGAGCAGTTCTTC. Translated: CASSLSGTGITYNEQFF.

V gene TRBV6-6 combines with J gene TRBJ2-7; 7 nucleotides align to TRBD2. This CDR3 is built from 15 residues. Germline V gene sequence: CDR1 MNHNY, CDR2 SVGAGI (reference sequence). With 7 bases clipped from V and 2 bases from J, the junction kept 11 bases outside the gene matches. CDR3 nucleotide sequence: TGTGCCAGCACGAGTGGCGGGGGAATCCCCTACGAGCAGTACTTC. Its protein product is CASTSGGGIPYEQYF.

This chain uses TRBV13 with TRBJ2-3, with 7 bases identical to TRBD2. This CDR3 spans 19 amino acids. With 2 bases clipped from V and 1 base from J, the junction kept 15 bases outside the gene matches. From germline, CDR1 is PRHDT and CDR2 FYEKMQ (reference sequence). As DNA, the CDR3 is TGTGCCAGCAGCTTATGGAGGTCCCTCGACGCGGGGGGCACAGATACGCAGTATTTT. Amino acid sequence: CASSLWRSLDAGGTDTQYF.

This clone has only one observation. J is TRBJ1-1 and V is TRBV4-3, with D perhaps matching TRBD1 (5 bases). The V gene lost 0 bases and the J gene lost 0 bases, with 8 bases spanning the gap. The CDR3 is 15 amino acids. CDR1 and CDR2 from the germline V gene are LGHNA and YSLEER. CDR3 sequence reads: CASSQEGAVNTEAFF. The CDR3 region has the DNA TGCGCCAGCAGCCAAGAAGGGGCCGTGAACACTGAAGCTTTCTTT.

This clone was observed a handful of times. This chain uses TRBV28 with TRBJ1-2; tentative D call: TRBD1 (5 bases). The CDR3 has 13 residues. Trimming took off 6 bases at V and 8 bases at J, with 16 bases between the two ends. The V gene's germline CDR1 is MDHEN and CDR2 SYDVKM. CDR3 protein: CASSWGGKGGYTF. The CDR3 DNA follows: TGTGCCAGCAGCTGGGGGGGGAAGGGCGGCTACACCTTC.

A single count supports this clone. This chain uses TRBV7-9 with TRBJ1-4, with 7 positions matching TRBD1. V lost 5 bases, J lost 4 bases, and 4 bases stayed unmatched. Germline CDR1 and CDR2: SEHNR and FQNEAQ (reference sequence). This CDR3 has 14 residues. CDR3 region: CASSQQGLNEKLFF. The CDR3 bases are TGTGCCAGCAGCCAACAGGGGCTTAATGAAAAACTGTTTTTT.

Here the CDR3 DNA reads TGTGCCAGCTCCAGCCCCGGAACAGCCGGGGGCTACGAGCAGTACTTC. It is translated as CASSSPGTAGGYEQYF. The rearrangement links TRBV18 to TRBJ2-7, with D possibly being TRBD2 (6 bases). V lost 6 bases and J 3 bases, leaving 21 bases between the germline ends. The germline CDR1 and CDR2 sequences are KGHSH and LQKENI. This CDR3 has 16 residues.

As for this clone: Other DNA sequences in this specimen translate into the identical CDR3. The V and J genes are TRBV5-1 and TRBJ2-2; weak D call: TRBD1 (6 bases). CDR1 SGHRS and CDR2 YFSETQ come from the germline V gene. The length of the CDR3 is 16 residues. V lost 2 bases, J lost 1 base, and 12 bases lay in between. DNA of the CDR3: TGCGCCAGCAGCTTTGATGGGACAAGGAACACCGGGGAGCTGTTTTTT. Protein sequence: CASSFDGTRNTGELFF. Full variable domain (rest looked up from reference TRBV5-1 and TRBJ2-2): KAGVTQTPRYLIKTRGQQVTLSCSPISGHRSVSWYQQTPGQGLQFLFEYFSETQRNKGNFPGRFSGRQFSNSRSEMNVSTLELGDSALYLCASSFDGTRNTGELFFGEGSRLTVL.

The V call is TRBV29-1, the J call TRBJ1-5, with 10 bases aligning to TRBD1. The ends lost 6 bases at V and 4 bases at J; junction bases unmatched: 6. The CDR3 covers 14 residues. Germline loops: CDR1 SQVTM, CDR2 ANQGSEA. The CDR3 DNA reads TGCAGCGTGAGGGGACAGGGGACGAATCAGCCCCAGCATTTT. This sequence encodes CSVRGQGTNQPQHF.

The J gene is TRBJ1-4, the V gene TRBV11-2; perhaps TRBD1 as D (5 bases). The CDR3 is 15 amino acids. V was clipped by 4 bases and J by 8 bases, with 17 bases between them. Germline CDR1 SGHAT, CDR2 FQNNGV. The CDR3 here is CASSYPWGGEEKLFF. The CDR3 DNA reads TGTGCCAGCAGCTACCCCTGGGGGGGGGAGGAAAAACTGTTTTTT. The whole variable domain, remainder taken from reference TRBV11-2 and TRBJ1-4, is EAGVAQSPRYKIIEKRQSVAFWCNPISGHATLYWYQQILGQGPKLLIQFQNNGVVDDSQLPKDRFSAERLKGVDSTLKIQPAKLEDSAVYLCASSYPWGGEEKLFFGSGTQLSVL.

The genes are TRBV6-5 and TRBJ1-1, with 10 bases that match TRBD1. V shed 5 bases and J 7 bases; nucleotides not matched to a gene: 10. The CDR3 is 15 residues long. Germline loops: CDR1 MNHEY, CDR2 SVGAGI. The CDR3 nucleotides read TGTGCCAGCAGTCCCACCGGGACAGGGGTGGTTGAAGCTTTCTTT. Translating gives CASSPTGTGVVEAFF.

CDR3 protein: CASSDSGQGKYEQYF. CDR3 DNA sequence: TGCGCCAGCAGCGATTCGGGACAGGGAAAGTACGAGCAGTACTTC. This chain connects TRBV5-1 to TRBJ2-7, with 9 positions matching TRBD1. CDR3 size: 15 residues. The germline V gene encodes CDR1 SGHRS and CDR2 YFSETQ. J was trimmed by 4 bases and V by 4 bases; bases with no gene match: 9. Full variable domain (remainder filled in from reference TRBV5-1 and TRBJ2-7): KAGVTQTPRYLIKTRGQQVTLSCSPISGHRSVSWYQQTPGQGLQFLFEYFSETQRNKGNFPGRFSGRQFSNSRSEMNVSTLELGDSALYLCASSDSGQGKYEQYFGPGTRLTVT.

This rearrangement joins TRBV19 to TRBJ2-5; 13 bases agree with TRBD2. V shed 5 bases, J shed 7 bases, and the junction held 7 bases outside the gene matches. The germline V gene encodes CDR1 LNHDA and CDR2 SQIVND (reference sequence). There are 15 residues in the CDR3. The DNA of the CDR3 is TGTGCCAGTAGTCACCGACTAGCGGGAGGTGGGACCCAGTACTTC. It encodes CASSHRLAGGGTQYF.

The chain uses TRBV19 and TRBJ1-1; perhaps TRBD1 as D (6 bases). The CDR3 totals 14 residues. The V and J ends lost 6 bases and 1 base respectively, with 12 bases between them. Germline CDR1 LNHDA, CDR2 SQIVND (reference sequence). CDR3 protein: CASSGDRRNTEAFF. CDR3 coding DNA: TGTGCCAGTAGCGGTGACAGGAGGAACACTGAAGCTTTCTTT. The variable domain in full, completed from reference TRBV19 and TRBJ1-1, reads DGGITQSPKYLFRKEGQNVTLSCEQNLNHDAMYWYRQDPGQGLRLIYYSQIVNDFQKGDIAEGYSVSREKKESFPLTVTSAQKNPTAFYLCASSGDRRNTEAFFGQGTRLTVV.

The V call is TRBV6-1, the J call TRBJ1-1; D is undetermined. The CDR3 is 15 amino acids. Germline-derived CDR1 and CDR2 are MNHNS and SASEGT. With 2 bases removed from V and 0 bases from J, the gap between germline ends came to 10 bases. This CDR3 reads CASSERRVLNTEAFF. CDR3 coding DNA: TGTGCCAGCAGTGAAAGGAGGGTCCTGAACACTGAAGCTTTCTTT.

The V call is TRBV19, the J call TRBJ1-1, with 11 bases aligning to TRBD1. V gave up 5 bases and J gave up 4 bases; unmatched junction bases: 6. Germline CDR1 is LNHDA and CDR2 is SQIVND (reference sequence). This CDR3 comprises 15 residues. The CDR3 loop reads CASSELGTGGTEAFF. CDR3 nucleotide sequence: TGTGCCAGTAGTGAGCTAGGGACAGGGGGCACTGAAGCTTTCTTT.

The J gene is TRBJ2-1, the V gene TRBV14, with 10 bases that match TRBD2. Germline assignment: CDR1 SGHDN and CDR2 FVKESK. The V segment lost 0 bases and the J segment 7 bases; nucleotides outside the gene matches: 15. The CDR3 contains 19 residues. This chain's CDR3 is CASSQDPRLAGKATNEQFF. DNA for the CDR3: TGTGCCAGCAGCCAAGATCCCCGACTAGCGGGCAAAGCCACGAATGAGCAGTTCTTC.

The chain combines TRBV5-1 with TRBJ2-5; D may be TRBD1 (6 bases). The germline V gene encodes CDR1 SGHRS and CDR2 YFSETQ. Trimming shortened V by 4 bases and J by 2 bases, and 12 bases separated the two germline ends. There are 14 residues in the CDR3. Written as DNA, the CDR3 is TGCGCCAGCAGCCTCCCGGGACAACAAGAGACCCAGTACTTC. It codes for CASSLPGQQETQYF.

The chain employs TRBV5-4 and TRBJ2-7; 7 nucleotides align to TRBD1. Per germline, CDR1 SGHNT and CDR2 YYREEE (reference sequence). CDR3 length equals 15 residues. V lost 3 bases, J lost 0 bases, and 6 bases stayed unmatched. The CDR3 protein is CASSSGTVSSYEQYF. CDR3 bases: TGTGCCAGCAGCTCAGGGACAGTGAGCTCCTACGAGCAGTACTTC. Using reference TRBV5-4 and TRBJ2-7 for the parts outside the CDR3, the full variable domain is ETGVTQSPTHLIKTRGQQVTLRCSSQSGHNTVSWYQQALGQGPQFIFQYYREEENGRGNFPPRFSGLQFPNYSSELNVNALELDDSALYLCASSSGTVSSYEQYFGPGTRLTVT.

This rearrangement joins TRBV18 to TRBJ1-4; D remains ambiguous. CDR1 is KGHSH and CDR2 is LQKENI in the germline V gene. Trimming left V 6 bases short and J 3 bases short, with 14 bases between. CDR3 size: 15 residues. CDR3 sequence (DNA): TGTGCCAGCTCCCTTTCCAGGAATTCTAATGAAAAACTGTTTTTT. Protein product: CASSLSRNSNEKLFF.

The V and J genes are TRBV7-9 and TRBJ2-7; TRBD2 might be the D (5 bases). Germline assignment: CDR1 SEHNR and CDR2 FQNEAQ (reference sequence). CDR3 length: 13 residues. The V end was cut by 2 bases, the J end by 6 bases, with 11 bases between. The CDR3 reads CASSLIEGSEQYF. The CDR3 DNA sequence: TGTGCCAGCAGCTTAATTGAGGGTAGCGAGCAGTACTTC.

The chain is built from TRBV14 and TRBJ2-7; D might be TRBD2 (5 bases). Trimming took off 6 bases at V and 3 bases at J, with 12 bases between the two ends. CDR3 length equals 13 residues. CDR1 SGHDN and CDR2 FVKESK come from the germline V gene. CDR3 region: CASSNRGIYEQYF. In nucleotides, the CDR3 is TGTGCCAGCAGTAATAGAGGGATCTACGAGCAGTACTTC.

This clone was seen only a few times. The chain is built from TRBV7-6 and TRBJ2-1; D might be TRBD1 (6 bases). The CDR3 has 13 residues. Germline-derived CDR1 and CDR2 are SGHVS and FNYEAQ. Trimming left V 5 bases short and J 10 bases short, with 15 bases between. CDR3 region: CASSREQGREQFF. The CDR3 DNA follows: TGTGCCAGCAGCCGGGAACAGGGTCGGGAGCAGTTCTTC. Full variable domain (outside the CDR3, taken from reference TRBV7-6 and TRBJ2-1): GAGVSQSPRYKVTKRGQDVALRCDPISGHVSLYWYRQALGQGPEFLTYFNYEAQQDKSGLPNDRFSAERPEGSISTLTIQRTEQRDSAMYRCASSREQGREQFFGPGTRLTVL.

This chain's CDR3 is CAISEGLEVDTQYF. For the CDR3, the DNA is TGTGCCATCAGTGAGGGACTAGAGGTAGATACGCAGTATTTT. The chain carries TRBV10-3 and TRBJ2-3; the match to TRBD2 covers 7 bases. This CDR3 region has 14 residues. Germline V gene data show CDR1 as ENHRY and CDR2 as SYGVKD. The trim removed 2 bases at V and 5 bases at J, leaving 4 bases unmatched.

The genes are TRBV7-2 and TRBJ2-5; D not certain. This CDR3 is 15 amino acids long. Trimming shortened V by 1 base and J by 1 base, and 10 bases separated the two germline ends. Germline-derived CDR1 and CDR2 are SGHTA and FQGNSA. Written as DNA, the CDR3 is TGTGCCAGCAGCTTAGTTTCGAACTCCCAAGAGACCCAGTACTTC. As protein: CASSLVSNSQETQYF. The whole variable domain, filled in from reference TRBV7-2 and TRBJ2-5, reads GAGVSQSPSNKVTEKGKDVELRCDPISGHTALYWYRQSLGQGLEFLIYFQGNSAPDKSGLPSDRFSAERTGGSVSTLTIQRTQQEDSAVYLCASSLVSNSQETQYFGPGTRLLVL.

V gene TRBV5-1 combines with J gene TRBJ2-5; the match to TRBD2 covers 8 bases. This CDR3 has 19 amino acids. V trimming: 0 bases; J trimming: 1 base; junction bases outside the gene matches: 14. The germline V gene has CDR1 SGHRS and CDR2 YFSETQ. The CDR3, as DNA: TGCGCCAGCAGCTTGGGACCGGGGGGGCAGGGCACCACCCAAGAGACCCAGTACTTC. Its translation is CASSLGPGGQGTTQETQYF.

The chain recombines TRBV19 with TRBJ2-1; 13 bases are shared with TRBD2. CDR3 length equals 18 residues. Unmatched junction bases numbered 5, after V lost 3 bases and J lost 0 bases. Per the germline V gene, CDR1 is LNHDA and CDR2 is SQIVND (reference sequence). The CDR3 loop reads CASSMGLAGQLSYNEQFF. CDR3 nucleotide sequence: TGTGCCAGTAGTATGGGACTAGCGGGACAACTCTCCTACAATGAGCAGTTCTTC.